One sample yielded the 22 T cell receptor beta chains listed below, sequenced in a study of blood T cell repertoires in COVID-19. Data came from immunoSEQ multiplex PCR; TCRdb stores just in-frame clones and leaves some out. In the table there are about 87,000 clones, roughly 80% of which are singletons. Sequenced material: peripheral blood. The origin of the receptors is a woman aged 45-65 years with acute or convalescent COVID-19.

The rearrangement uses TRBV28 and TRBJ2-5; no clear D. The CDR3 contains 13 residues. CDR1 and CDR2 from the germline V gene are MDHEN and SYDVKM. The V and J ends lost 5 bases and 3 bases respectively, with 10 bases between them. The CDR3 region is CASSLRIKETQYF. In DNA, the CDR3 is TGTGCCAGCAGTCTCAGGATTAAAGAGACCCAGTACTTC.

The gene calls are TRBV19 and TRBJ1-5; a weak D match, TRBD1 (5 bases). The CDR3 covers 14 residues. The V end lost 5 bases, the J end lost 11 bases, and 19 bases lay between the germline ends. Germline CDR1 LNHDA, CDR2 SQIVND (reference sequence). The CDR3 bases are TGTGCCAGTAGTCAAGACAGCCTGATCTACGCCCAGCATTTT. This codes for CASSQDSLIYAQHF.

CDR3 DNA: TGTGCCAGCAGCTTAACGGGGGGTCGCTCCTACAATGAGCAGTTCTTC. This encodes CASSLTGGRSYNEQFF. V gene TRBV7-6 combines with J gene TRBJ2-1; 7 bases align to TRBD2. CDR1 is SGHVS and CDR2 is FNYEAQ in the germline V gene. The CDR3 has 16 amino acids. The junction had 4 bases not matched to a gene; V was cut back by 2 bases and J by 0 bases.

The chain uses TRBV7-9 and TRBJ1-4; TRBD1 might be the D (6 bases). This CDR3 comprises 14 residues. Germline V gene data show CDR1 as SEHNR and CDR2 as FQNEAQ (reference sequence). Trimming stripped 1 base from V and 6 bases from J, with 9 bases between. Here the CDR3 reads CASSLEQGDEKLFF. The CDR3 DNA follows: TGTGCCAGCAGCTTAGAACAGGGAGATGAAAAACTGTTTTTT. The full variable domain, in which reference TRBV7-9 and TRBJ1-4 provide the parts outside the CDR3, is DTGVSQNPRHKITKRGQNVTFRCDPISEHNRLYWYRQTLGQGPEFLTYFQNEAQLEKSRLLSDRFSAERPKGSFSTLEIQRTEQGDSAMYLCASSLEQGDEKLFFGSGTQLSVL.

The chain employs TRBV5-1 and TRBJ1-2; D unresolved. V lost 4 bases, J lost 1 base, and 8 bases lay in between. Germline assignment: CDR1 SGHRS and CDR2 YFSETQ. The CDR3 spans 13 residues. CDR3: CASSAGLNYGYTF. CDR3 DNA: TGCGCCAGCAGCGCGGGCCTTAACTATGGCTACACCTTC.

The chain couples TRBV4-3 to TRBJ1-2; TRBD1 agrees at 8 bases. This CDR3 contains 15 residues. In germline, CDR1 is LGHNA, CDR2 YSLEER. The junction had 6 bases not matched to a gene; V was cut back by 1 base and J by 5 bases. The DNA for the CDR3 is TGCGCCAGCAGCCAAGCAGGGACAGGCATATATGGCTACACCTTC. It specifies CASSQAGTGIYGYTF.

The rearrangement joins TRBV6-1 to TRBJ2-2; 8 bases are a match to TRBD2. After removal of 7 bases from V and 7 bases from J, the junction contained 8 bases not matched to a gene. The CDR3 totals 14 residues. In germline, CDR1 is MNHNS, CDR2 SASEGT. CDR3 residues: CASTHSGVGGELFF. In DNA form, the CDR3 reads TGTGCCAGCACTCATAGCGGGGTCGGCGGGGAGCTGTTTTTT.

CDR3 sequence: CAGWDSTNYGYTF. CDR3 bases: TGTGCCGGGTGGGACAGTACTAACTATGGCTACACCTTC. The chain uses TRBV28 and TRBJ1-2, with 7 bases identical to TRBD1. J lost 0 bases, V lost 11 bases, and 6 bases had no gene match. In germline, CDR1 is MDHEN, CDR2 SYDVKM. CDR3 length: 13 residues.

A few counts support this clone. This sequence joins TRBV15 and TRBJ2-2; the match to TRBD1 covers 7 bases. This CDR3 comprises 14 residues. The J segment lost 1 base and the V segment lost 6 bases, leaving 2 bases of the junction unmatched. CDR1 and CDR2 (germline): LNHNV, YYDKDF (reference sequence). The CDR3 sequence is CATRDRVNTGELFF. The DNA of the CDR3 is TGTGCCACCAGAGACAGGGTGAACACCGGGGAGCTGTTTTTT.

The chain's CDR3 is CASTGTANTEAFF. The CDR3 DNA is TGTGCCAGCACCGGGACAGCTAACACTGAAGCTTTCTTT. The chain employs TRBV28 and TRBJ1-1; 7 bases are shared with TRBD1. The CDR3 is 13 amino acids. V lost 7 bases and J lost 2; bases outside the gene matches: 4. The germline CDR1 and CDR2 sequences are MDHEN and SYDVKM.

The rearrangement links TRBV6-2 or TRBV6-3 to TRBJ1-2; 9 bases agree with TRBD1. The CDR3 loop spans 17 amino acids. Germline V gene sequence: CDR1 MNHEY, CDR2 SVGEGT. Germline trimming cut 4 bases from V and 3 bases from J; bases unmatched to any gene: 12. The DNA for the CDR3 is TGTGCCAGCAGTTCCACCGGACAGGGGAATTTGGACTATGGCTACACCTTC. Protein: CASSSTGQGNLDYGYTF.

The chain employs TRBV27 and TRBJ2-7, with 12 nucleotides matching TRBD2. Germline V gene data show CDR1 as MNHEY and CDR2 as SMNVEV (reference sequence). The V segment lost 6 bases and the J segment 4 bases; nucleotides outside the gene matches: 7. The CDR3 contains 15 residues. The CDR3 region is CASRITSGGRYEQYF. The CDR3 DNA sequence: TGTGCCAGCAGAATAACTAGCGGGGGGAGGTACGAGCAGTACTTC.

The CDR3 here is CASSQDYKGIRYEQYF. CDR3 bases: TGCGCCAGCAGCCAAGACTATAAGGGGATCAGATACGAGCAGTACTTC. This chain links TRBV4-1 with TRBJ2-7; D may be TRBD1 (5 bases). Trimming stripped 0 bases from V and 4 bases from J, with 16 bases between. In germline, CDR1 is MGHRA, CDR2 YSYEKL. The CDR3 is made up of 16 amino acids.

Only a few counts were recorded for this clone. The V gene is TRBV10-3, the J gene TRBJ2-2; 10 bases line up with TRBD1. Looked up from germline, CDR1 is ENHRY and CDR2 is SYGVKD. The CDR3 runs to 15 residues. V was pared by 6 bases and J by 4 bases, with 5 bases of the junction left unmatched. The DNA for the CDR3 is TGTGCCATCAGCACCGGGACAGGGGTCACCGGGGAGCTGTTTTTT. Amino acids: CAISTGTGVTGELFF.

The chain combines TRBV5-1 with TRBJ1-1; a possible D gene is TRBD1 (6 bases). This CDR3 is built from 17 residues. Germline V gene data show CDR1 as SGHRS and CDR2 as YFSETQ. The germline V and J ends were trimmed by 0 bases and 0 bases, with 15 bases remaining between them. The CDR3 nucleotides read TGCGCCAGCAGCTTGGATGAAGGGGGGGACTTGAACACTGAAGCTTTCTTT. Its translation: CASSLDEGGDLNTEAFF.

This clone was detected a few times. This rearrangement joins TRBV6-1 to TRBJ1-6, with no clear D. CDR1 MNHNS and CDR2 SASEGT come from the germline V gene. Trimming cost V 4 bases and J 0 bases, with 10 bases left between them. This CDR3 has 16 amino acids. The CDR3: CASSGGFSSYNSPLHF. The CDR3 bases are TGTGCCAGCAGTGGAGGGTTCAGCTCCTATAATTCACCCCTCCACTTT.

The chain is built from TRBV7-9 and TRBJ2-2; 10 bases are shared with TRBD1. CDR3 length equals 17 residues. Germline loops: CDR1 SEHNR, CDR2 FQNEAQ (reference sequence). Unmatched junction bases numbered 10, after V lost 5 bases and J lost 4 bases. Here the CDR3 DNA reads TGTGCCAGCAGCCTACCTAGGACAGGGGGAGGCACCGGGGAGCTGTTTTTT. Protein: CASSLPRTGGGTGELFF.

The chain has TRBV27 and TRBJ1-1; D might be TRBD1 (5 bases). The CDR3 contains 13 residues. Between the trimmed V and J ends, which lost 2 bases and 6 bases, there was a span of 10 bases. Germline assignment: CDR1 MNHEY and CDR2 SMNVEV (reference sequence). CDR3 in amino acids: CASSLMWGAEAFF. The CDR3 DNA is TGTGCCAGCAGTTTAATGTGGGGGGCTGAAGCTTTCTTT.

As regards this clone: The same CDR3 arises from other DNA sequences in this sample as well. The chain joins TRBV5-1 to TRBJ1-2; the D is unclear. Germline V lookup: CDR1 SGHRS, CDR2 YFSETQ. Trimming took 2 bases from V and 5 from J, leaving 7 bases between them. CDR3 length: 12 residues. The CDR3 loop is CASSLGVYGYTF. CDR3 coding DNA: TGCGCCAGCAGCTTAGGAGTATATGGCTACACCTTC. The full variable domain, completed using reference TRBV5-1 and TRBJ1-2, is KAGVTQTPRYLIKTRGQQVTLSCSPISGHRSVSWYQQTPGQGLQFLFEYFSETQRNKGNFPGRFSGRQFSNSRSEMNVSTLELGDSALYLCASSLGVYGYTFGSGTRLTVV.

The chain links TRBV18 to TRBJ1-5; D not resolved. The germline gives CDR1 KGHSH, CDR2 LQKENI. The V end lost 6 bases, the J end lost 4 bases, and 10 bases lay between the germline ends. CDR3 length: 13 residues. CDR3 residues: CASSEDRNQPQHF. As DNA, the CDR3 is TGTGCCAGCTCGGAGGACCGGAATCAGCCCCAGCATTTT.

V is TRBV15 and J is TRBJ1-2, with D tentatively TRBD1 (6 bases). The CDR3 contains 16 residues. Germline loops: CDR1 LNHNV, CDR2 YYDKDF (reference sequence). Deletions cut 5 bases from V and 0 bases from J, with 16 bases between. CDR3 region: CATSRDWDISNYGYTF. For the CDR3, the DNA is TGTGCCACCAGCCGCGACTGGGACATCTCTAACTATGGCTACACCTTC.

The chain combines TRBV27 with TRBJ1-6, with TRBD1 as a possible D gene (6 bases). CDR1 is MNHEY and CDR2 is SMNVEV in the germline V gene (reference sequence). V was cut by 5 bases and J by 7 bases, with 9 bases left in between. This CDR3 region has 13 residues. CDR3 residues: CASSRGTNSPLHF. CDR3 DNA: TGTGCCAGCAGTCGAGGGACAAATTCACCCCTCCACTTT.